The sequence of this T cell receptor (beta chain) was determined in a study of regulatory T cells in long-lasting Graves disease (dated by TCRdb to about 2021). Study-wide context: Persistent Graves' disease was defined as antithyroid drug treatment for over 5 years with persistently positive TSH receptor autoantibodies. Persistent Graves' disease patients were compared with newly diagnosed Graves' disease patients by peripheral blood TCR sequencing and RNA sequencing. The study took place in China and was registered as a clinical trial. A total of about 33 samples underwent TCR sequencing, from about 13 patients with persistent Graves' disease and 20 or so patients with newly diagnosed Graves' disease. Antithyroid drugs had been taken for 8.5 to 12 years on average by persistent Graves' disease patients in the clinical cohort.

Germline trimming amounts to 4 bases on V and 6 bases on J, with 14 as the count of junction bases outside the gene matches. The CDR3, from cysteine to phenylalanine, totals 16 residues. Just the 48-base CDR3 DNA is kept, in frame starting at base 1. CDR1 and CDR2, looked up from the germline V gene, are SGHTA and FQGNSA. Library prep was done by multiplex PCR. TCRdb lists the instrument as Illumina HiSeq 4000. iRepertoire HTBI primers and Arm-PCR amplification of CDR3 regions were used to construct TCR beta libraries. Before sequencing, the PCR products underwent gel purification. The published analysis was carried out like this. Across samples, 62 TRBV and 13 to 15 TRBJ segments were identified and used for gene usage analysis of CDR3 amino acid clonotypes. Filtered high-quality paired reads were merged into contigs using COPE and FqMerger. BLAST was used to align contigs to IMGT TRBV, TRBD and TRBJ reference genes, and CDR3 was defined according to IMGT. Any clonotype with a frequency above 0.1% was classified as a highly expanded clone. Shannon entropy was used to measure repertoire diversity, and the Gini coefficient was used to measure V-J evenness. A clonotype found in more than one individual was treated as public. The public reads were quality trimmed at Q25 with fastp and then assembled into clones with MiXCR by TCRdb, keeping productive beta chains. Each entry is one CDR3 protein sequence, shown with its most common DNA and genes. The V and J calls and clone size come from TCRdb's table, not from the authors' own analysis. This sample lists 360,000 or so distinct CDR3 sequences; 23% were detected once. The leading ten clones occupy roughly a quarter of the sample.

General conclusions and limits of the study: The small sample size was acknowledged by the authors as a limitation that may reduce accuracy. Lower TCR Shannon entropy and fewer highly expanded clones were observed in persistent Graves' disease patients than in newly diagnosed patients, which suggested clonal expansion. A larger number of public clonotypes was shared among persistent patients (under 3,000) than among newly diagnosed patients (approximately 1,000). The study examined only peripheral blood because the primary lesion, thyroid tissue, could not be accessed. Only the TCR beta chain was sequenced and analyzed. Persistent disease showed preferential use of TRBV28, TRBJ1-2 and TRBJ2-5, whereas newly diagnosed disease favored TRBV20-1 and TRBJ2-1.

Taken with the paper, the label for time point translates to: persistent/refractory GD, antithyroid drugs over 5 years with positive TRAb. For both TCR sequencing and RNA sequencing, RNA was extracted from PBMCs using TRIzol. The diagnosis of Graves' disease was made according to American Thyroid Association guidelines. Patients for the study were recruited at an endocrinology department in Xi'an, China. From each patient, approximately 9.9 milliliters of peripheral blood was collected into an EDTA anticoagulant tube. Ficoll Paque Plus density gradient separation was used to isolate PBMCs, and no additional T cell sorting was done. An Agilent 2100 Bioanalyzer and agarose gel were used to assess RNA quality, and a NanoDrop 2000 was used to measure RNA concentration. Comment on this clonotype: Its target antigen remains unknown. Nothing much larger sits one base from this clone, and base qualities are not available.

The source material was peripheral blood mononuclear cells (PBMCs), sampled when the disease was refractory, from a patient treated with antithyroid drugs. The source of this sequence is a woman in her thirties or forties with Graves disease. Donor details come from another sample of the same person, matched by shared clones. The sequence links TRBV7-2 to TRBJ2-5, with 7 middle bases fitting TRBD2. The CDR3 region has the sequence CASSSVGGPIQQTQYF. The bases read TGTGCCAGCAGCTCGGTGGGAGGGCCTATTCAGCAGACCCAGTACTTC.